Below, 2 T cell receptor beta chains from the same sample are listed, as sequenced in a study of blood T cell repertoires in COVID-19. The protocol was immunoSEQ multiplex PCR, while the TCRdb copy is restricted to in-frame clones and leaves out a portion. Here the sample spans 190,000 or so clones, roughly 90% being singletons. The specimen was peripheral blood. These receptors originate from a man between 40 and 49 years old with acute or convalescent COVID-19.

V is TRBV4-2 and J is TRBJ2-2, with D maybe TRBD1 (6 bases). The CDR3 runs 14 residues. V lost 8 bases and J lost 3, with 13 bases in between. CDR1 and CDR2 (germline): LGHNA, YNFKEQ. The CDR3 nucleotides are TGTGCCAGCCGAATCTACAGGGACACCGGGGAGCTGTTTTTT. Translation gives CASRIYRDTGELFF.

The chain uses TRBV7-3 and TRBJ2-5; 8 nucleotides align to TRBD2. The CDR3 extends over 16 amino acids. Unmatched junction bases numbered 10, after V lost 2 bases and J lost 5 bases. Germline CDR1 SGHTA, CDR2 FQGTGA. The CDR3 is CASSLGIRGGSETQYF. The CDR3 coding sequence is TGTGCCAGCAGCTTAGGAATACGGGGGGGCTCTGAGACCCAGTACTTC. The whole variable domain, remainder taken from reference TRBV7-3 and TRBJ2-5, is GAGVSQTPSNKVTEKGKYVELRCDPISGHTALYWYRQSLGQGPEFLIYFQGTGAADDSGLPNDRFFAVRPEGSVSTLKIQRTERGDSAVYLCASSLGIRGGSETQYFGPGTRLLVL.